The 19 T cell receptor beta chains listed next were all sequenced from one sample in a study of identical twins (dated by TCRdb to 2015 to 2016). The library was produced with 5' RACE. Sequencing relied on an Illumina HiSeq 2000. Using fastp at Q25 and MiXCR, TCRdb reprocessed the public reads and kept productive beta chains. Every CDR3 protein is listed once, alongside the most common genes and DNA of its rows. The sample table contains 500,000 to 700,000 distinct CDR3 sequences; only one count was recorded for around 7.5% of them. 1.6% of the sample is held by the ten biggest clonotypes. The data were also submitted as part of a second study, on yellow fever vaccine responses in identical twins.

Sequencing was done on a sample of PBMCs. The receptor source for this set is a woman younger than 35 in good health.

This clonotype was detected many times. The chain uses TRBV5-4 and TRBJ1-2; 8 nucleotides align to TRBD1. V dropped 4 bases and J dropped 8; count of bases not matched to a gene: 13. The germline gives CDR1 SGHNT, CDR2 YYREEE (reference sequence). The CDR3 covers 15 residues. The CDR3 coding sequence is TGTGCCAGCAGCCCCGGACAGGGCATGATTCAGGGCTACACCTTC. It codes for CASSPGQGMIQGYTF.

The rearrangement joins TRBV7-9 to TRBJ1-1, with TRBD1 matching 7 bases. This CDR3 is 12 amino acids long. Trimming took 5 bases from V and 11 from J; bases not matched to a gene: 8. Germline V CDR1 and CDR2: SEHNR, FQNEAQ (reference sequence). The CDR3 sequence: CASSADRWGAFF. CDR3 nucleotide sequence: TGTGCCAGCAGCGCGGACAGGTGGGGGGCTTTCTTT.

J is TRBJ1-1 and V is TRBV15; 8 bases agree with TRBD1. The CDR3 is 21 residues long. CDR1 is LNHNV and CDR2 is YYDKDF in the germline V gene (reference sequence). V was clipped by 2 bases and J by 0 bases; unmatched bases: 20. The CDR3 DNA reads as TGTGCCACCAGCAGAAGCTGGCAACTCGGGACAGGCCGACTCATGAACACTGAAGCTTTCTTT. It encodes CATSRSWQLGTGRLMNTEAFF.

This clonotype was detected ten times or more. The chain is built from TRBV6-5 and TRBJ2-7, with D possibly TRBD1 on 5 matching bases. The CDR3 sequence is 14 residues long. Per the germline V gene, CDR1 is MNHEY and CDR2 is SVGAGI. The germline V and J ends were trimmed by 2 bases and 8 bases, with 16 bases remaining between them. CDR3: CASSYDSLPGKQYF. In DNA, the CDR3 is TGTGCCAGCAGTTACGACAGCCTACCTGGAAAGCAGTACTTC.

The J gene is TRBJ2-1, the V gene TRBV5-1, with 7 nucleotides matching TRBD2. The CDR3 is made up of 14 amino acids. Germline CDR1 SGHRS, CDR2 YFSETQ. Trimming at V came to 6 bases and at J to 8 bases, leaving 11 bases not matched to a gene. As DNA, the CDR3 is TGCGCCAGCAAGTTGGGCGGGAGTGGGGATGAGCAGTTCTTC. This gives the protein CASKLGGSGDEQFF.

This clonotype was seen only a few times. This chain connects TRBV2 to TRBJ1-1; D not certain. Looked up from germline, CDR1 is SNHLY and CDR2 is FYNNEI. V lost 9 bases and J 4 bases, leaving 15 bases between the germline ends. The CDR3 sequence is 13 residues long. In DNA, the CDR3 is TGTGCCAGTACCGGGCGGGGAGCCACTGAAGCTTTCTTT. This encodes CASTGRGATEAFF.

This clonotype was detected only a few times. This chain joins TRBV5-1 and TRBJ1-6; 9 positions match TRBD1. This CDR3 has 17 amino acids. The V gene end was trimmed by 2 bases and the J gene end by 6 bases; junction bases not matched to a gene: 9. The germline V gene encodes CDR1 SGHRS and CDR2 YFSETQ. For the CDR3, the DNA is TGCGCCAGCAGCTTACCTTACGCGACAGGGGGTAATTCACCCCTCCACTTT. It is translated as CASSLPYATGGNSPLHF. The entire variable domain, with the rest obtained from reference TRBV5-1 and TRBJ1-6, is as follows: KAGVTQTPRYLIKTRGQQVTLSCSPISGHRSVSWYQQTPGQGLQFLFEYFSETQRNKGNFPGRFSGRQFSNSRSEMNVSTLELGDSALYLCASSLPYATGGNSPLHFGNGTRLTVT.

The CDR3 region is CASSGGRGAPRNQETQYF. The CDR3 DNA reads TGTGCCAGCAGCGGGGGTCGAGGGGCCCCTAGGAACCAAGAGACCCAGTACTTC. V usage is TRBV5-5 and J usage is TRBJ2-5; the D call may be TRBD1 or TRBD2 (5 bases each). CDR1 is SGHKS, CDR2 YYEKEE, per germline (reference sequence). CDR3 length: 18 residues. The ends were cut back, 4 bases at V and 0 bases at J, with 22 bases in the middle.

CDR3 loop: CSARVEGSSTEAFF. The DNA for the CDR3 is TGCAGTGCTAGAGTTGAGGGCAGCTCCACTGAAGCTTTCTTT. This rearrangement joins TRBV20-1 to TRBJ1-1; D call uncertain. Germline assignment: CDR1 DFQATT and CDR2 SNEGSKA (reference sequence). The V end was cut by 1 base, the J end by 4 bases, with 13 bases between. The CDR3 is made up of 14 amino acids.

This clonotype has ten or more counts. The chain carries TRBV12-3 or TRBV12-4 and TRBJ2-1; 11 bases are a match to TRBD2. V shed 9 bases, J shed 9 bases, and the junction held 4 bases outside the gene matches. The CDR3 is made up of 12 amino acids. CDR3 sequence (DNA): TGTGCCAGTTGCCTAGCGGGAGGTGAGCAGTTCTTC. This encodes CASCLAGGEQFF.

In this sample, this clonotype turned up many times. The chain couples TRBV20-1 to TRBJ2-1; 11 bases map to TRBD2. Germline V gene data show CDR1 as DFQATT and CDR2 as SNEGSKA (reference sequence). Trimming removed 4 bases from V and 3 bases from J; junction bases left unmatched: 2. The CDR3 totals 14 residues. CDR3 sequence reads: CSAKGLADYNEQFF. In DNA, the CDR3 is TGCAGTGCTAAGGGACTAGCGGACTACAATGAGCAGTTCTTC.

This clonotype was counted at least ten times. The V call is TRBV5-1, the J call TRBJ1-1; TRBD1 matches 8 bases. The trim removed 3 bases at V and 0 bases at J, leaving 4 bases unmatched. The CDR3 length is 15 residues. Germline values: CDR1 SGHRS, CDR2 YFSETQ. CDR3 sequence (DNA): TGCGCCAGCAGCTCAGGGACAGGCTTGAACACTGAAGCTTTCTTT. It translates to CASSSGTGLNTEAFF. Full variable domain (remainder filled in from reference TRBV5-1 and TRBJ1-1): KAGVTQTPRYLIKTRGQQVTLSCSPISGHRSVSWYQQTPGQGLQFLFEYFSETQRNKGNFPGRFSGRQFSNSRSEMNVSTLELGDSALYLCASSSGTGLNTEAFFGQGTRLTVV.

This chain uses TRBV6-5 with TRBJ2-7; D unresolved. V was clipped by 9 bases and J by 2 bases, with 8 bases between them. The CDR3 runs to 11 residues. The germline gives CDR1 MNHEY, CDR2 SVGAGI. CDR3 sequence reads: CASRSPYEQYF. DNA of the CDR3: TGTGCCAGTCGCAGTCCCTACGAGCAGTACTTC.

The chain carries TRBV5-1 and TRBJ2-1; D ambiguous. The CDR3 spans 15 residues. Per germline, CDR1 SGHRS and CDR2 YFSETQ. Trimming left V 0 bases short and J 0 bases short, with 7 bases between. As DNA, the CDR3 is TGCGCCAGCAGCTTGGACTGGAGCTCCTACAATGAGCAGTTCTTC. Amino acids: CASSLDWSSYNEQFF.

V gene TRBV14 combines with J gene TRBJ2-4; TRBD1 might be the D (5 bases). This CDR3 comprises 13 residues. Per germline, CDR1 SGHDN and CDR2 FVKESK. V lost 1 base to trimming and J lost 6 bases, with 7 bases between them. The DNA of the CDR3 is TGTGCCAGCAGCCAAGTTAGGGGAAACATTCAGTACTTC. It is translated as CASSQVRGNIQYF.

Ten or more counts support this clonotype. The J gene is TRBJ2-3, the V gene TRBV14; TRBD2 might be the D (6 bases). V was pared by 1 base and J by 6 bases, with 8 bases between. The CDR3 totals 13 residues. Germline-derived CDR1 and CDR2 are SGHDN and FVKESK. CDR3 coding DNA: TGTGCCAGCAGCCAAGTCCGGGGGGATACGCAGTATTTT. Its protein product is CASSQVRGDTQYF.

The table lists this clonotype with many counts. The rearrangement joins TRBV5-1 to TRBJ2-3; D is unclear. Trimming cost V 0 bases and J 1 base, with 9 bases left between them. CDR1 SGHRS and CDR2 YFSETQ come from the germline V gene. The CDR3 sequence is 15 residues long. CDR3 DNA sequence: TGCGCCAGCAGCTTGGATGGGGTAGGCACAGATACGCAGTATTTT. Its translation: CASSLDGVGTDTQYF.

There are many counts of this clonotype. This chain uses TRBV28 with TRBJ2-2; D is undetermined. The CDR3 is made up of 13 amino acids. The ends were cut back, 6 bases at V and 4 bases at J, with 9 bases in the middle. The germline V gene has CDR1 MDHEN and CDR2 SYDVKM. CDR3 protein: CASRGIPTGELFF. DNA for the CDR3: TGTGCCAGCAGGGGGATACCCACCGGGGAGCTGTTTTTT. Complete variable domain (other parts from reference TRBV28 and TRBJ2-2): DVKVTQSSRYLVKRTGEKVFLECVQDMDHENMFWYRQDPGLGLRLIYFSYDVKMKEKGDIPEGYSVSREKKERFSLILESASTNQTSMYLCASRGIPTGELFFGEGSRLTVL.

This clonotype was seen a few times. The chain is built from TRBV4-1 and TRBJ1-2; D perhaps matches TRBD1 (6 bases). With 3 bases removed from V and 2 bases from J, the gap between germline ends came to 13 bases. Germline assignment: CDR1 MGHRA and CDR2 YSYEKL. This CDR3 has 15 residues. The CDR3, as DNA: TGCGCCAGCAGCCAGCTCAAACAGGGCAACTATGGCTACACCTTC. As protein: CASSQLKQGNYGYTF.